The 13 T cell receptor beta chains below were found in one sample sequenced in a study of technical replicates of blood from a handful of donors. Profiling relied on immunoSEQ multiplex PCR, and the TCRdb table lists in-frame clones only, not all of them. Of about 72,000 clones listed, 92% are singletons. Sample: T cells isolated from PBMCs. The source is a human donor in good health.

The chain combines TRBV28 with TRBJ1-1; TRBD1 agrees at 8 bases. The CDR3 spans 14 residues. CDR1 and CDR2 (germline): MDHEN, SYDVKM. Trimming removed 4 bases from V and 11 bases from J; junction bases left unmatched: 12. CDR3 residues: CASSSPWTGSVAFF. CDR3 nucleotides: TGTGCCAGCAGTTCCCCTTGGACAGGGAGTGTGGCTTTCTTT.

The chain couples TRBV7-9 to TRBJ2-2; 10 nucleotides align to TRBD2. Losses at the gene ends were 6 bases for V and 4 bases for J; bases not matched to a gene: 8. The CDR3 covers 16 residues. Germline V gene data show CDR1 as SEHNR and CDR2 as FQNEAQ (reference sequence). In nucleotides, the CDR3 is TGTGCCAGCAGAGTAAGCGGGAGGGTTCCCACCGGGGAGCTGTTTTTT. This translates into CASRVSGRVPTGELFF.

This sequence joins TRBV11-3 and TRBJ2-3, with TRBD2 as a possible D gene (6 bases). The CDR3 covers 14 residues. With 2 bases removed from V and 6 bases from J, the gap between germline ends came to 12 bases. Germline V lookup: CDR1 SGHNT, CDR2 YENEEA. The CDR3 spells CASSLRDLVDTQYF. CDR3 nucleotide sequence: TGTGCCAGCAGCTTACGGGACTTGGTGGATACGCAGTATTTT.

This clone appeared a single time. This chain joins TRBV28 and TRBJ2-7; 10 bases line up with TRBD2. V shed 2 bases, J shed 9 bases, and the junction held 10 bases outside the gene matches. Germline V CDR1 and CDR2: MDHEN, SYDVKM. The CDR3 spans 15 residues. The CDR3 bases are TGTGCCAGCAGTTTAACTAGCGGGAATCACGGGGTGCAGTACTTC. Its protein is CASSLTSGNHGVQYF.

The chain couples TRBV6-1 to TRBJ2-7; 8 bases line up with TRBD1. V was clipped by 6 bases and J by 6 bases; unmatched bases: 10. The CDR3 runs 14 residues. CDR1 is MNHNS, CDR2 SASEGT, per germline. The DNA of the CDR3 is TGTGCCAGCAGCGCGATAGGGACAGGTCCCGAGCAGTACTTC. Its translation is CASSAIGTGPEQYF.

The V and J genes are TRBV11-1 and TRBJ2-7; 7 bases are shared with TRBD2. Looked up from germline, CDR1 is SGHAT and CDR2 is FQDESV (reference sequence). CDR3 size: 15 residues. After removal of 0 bases from V and 3 bases from J, the junction contained 5 bases not matched to a gene. CDR3 coding DNA: TGTGCCAGCAGCTTAGCGAGGGCTAGCGGCTACGAGCAGTACTTC. This translates into CASSLARASGYEQYF.

The CDR3 nucleotides read TGTGCCAGCAGTGGAACGACAATCGGGGAGCTGTTTTTT. Its protein product is CASSGTTIGELFF. The chain is built from TRBV25-1 and TRBJ2-2; D not certain. The CDR3 runs to 13 residues. Germline V gives CDR1 MGHDK, CDR2 SYGVNS. V was pared by 4 bases and J by 7 bases, with 10 bases between.

This clone appeared a single time. The gene calls are TRBV2 and TRBJ2-1; 7 bases are shared with TRBD2. The length of the CDR3 is 13 residues. Germline CDR1 is SNHLY and CDR2 is FYNNEI. Germline trimming cut 11 bases from V and 8 bases from J; bases unmatched to any gene: 12. CDR3 nucleotides: TGTGCCTTCTTGGGGGGAGGGCTCTATGAGCAGTTCTTC. Translation: CAFLGGGLYEQFF.

This clone showed up just once. This chain uses TRBV19 with TRBJ1-5; no clear D gene. This CDR3 region has 16 residues. Trimming left V 1 base short and J 0 bases short, with 10 bases between. Germline V CDR1 and CDR2: LNHDA, SQIVND (reference sequence). In nucleotides, the CDR3 is TGTGCCAGTAGTATAGGAAGCGGGAATAGCAATCAGCCCCAGCATTTT. It encodes CASSIGSGNSNQPQHF.

This clone was counted once. The genes are TRBV5-6 and TRBJ2-7; TRBD1 might be the D (5 bases). Per the germline V gene, CDR1 is SGHDT and CDR2 is YYEEEE. V lost 4 bases and J 0 bases, leaving 8 bases between the germline ends. The CDR3 is made up of 13 amino acids. The CDR3 loop reads CASSPDSSYEQYF. DNA for the CDR3: TGTGCCAGCAGCCCAGACAGCTCCTACGAGCAGTACTTC.

In this sample, this clone turned up once. V gene TRBV5-4 combines with J gene TRBJ2-3; D is unclear. Trimming took off 10 bases at V and 1 base at J, with 10 bases between the two ends. This CDR3 has 12 amino acids. Per the germline V gene, CDR1 is SGHNT and CDR2 is YYREEE (reference sequence). CDR3 nucleotides: TGTGCCTGGAATGAGGGCACAGATACGCAGTATTTT. Translated, it gives CAWNEGTDTQYF.

The chain has TRBV9 and TRBJ2-1; 7 bases are a match to TRBD1. J gave up 3 bases and V 0 bases, and 3 bases lay outside the gene matches. CDR3 size: 15 residues. The germline gives CDR1 SGDLS, CDR2 YYNGEE. CDR3 in amino acids: CASSVGPGGYNEQFF. Written as DNA, the CDR3 is TGTGCCAGCAGCGTAGGGCCAGGGGGCTACAATGAGCAGTTCTTC.

The chain combines TRBV9 with TRBJ2-3; 7 nucleotides align to TRBD2. Germline trimming cut 0 bases from V and 2 bases from J; bases unmatched to any gene: 6. The CDR3 covers 16 residues. Germline V gene sequence: CDR1 SGDLS, CDR2 YYNGEE. DNA for the CDR3: TGTGCCAGCAGCGTAGGGCGGGAGCACCTCACAGATACGCAGTATTTT. Its protein product is CASSVGREHLTDTQYF.